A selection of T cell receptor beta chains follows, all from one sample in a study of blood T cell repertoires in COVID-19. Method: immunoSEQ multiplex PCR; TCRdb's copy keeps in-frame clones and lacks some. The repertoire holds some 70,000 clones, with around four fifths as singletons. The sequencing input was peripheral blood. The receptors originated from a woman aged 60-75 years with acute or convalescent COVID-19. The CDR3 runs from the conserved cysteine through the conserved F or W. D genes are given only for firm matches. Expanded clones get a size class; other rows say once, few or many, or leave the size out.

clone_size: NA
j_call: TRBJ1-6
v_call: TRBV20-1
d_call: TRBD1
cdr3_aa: CSASLTGTGLSPLHF
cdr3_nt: TGCAGTGCTAGTTTGACAGGGACAGGGCTTTCACCCCTCCACTTT

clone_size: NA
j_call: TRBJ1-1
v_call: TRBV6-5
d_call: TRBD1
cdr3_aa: CASRYDRANTEAFF
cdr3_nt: TGTGCCAGCAGATACGACAGGGCGAACACTGAAGCTTTCTTT

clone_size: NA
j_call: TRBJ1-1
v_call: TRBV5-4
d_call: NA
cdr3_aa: CASSLKGGNTEAFF
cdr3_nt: TGTGCCAGCAGCTTGAAAGGGGGAAACACTGAAGCTTTCTTT

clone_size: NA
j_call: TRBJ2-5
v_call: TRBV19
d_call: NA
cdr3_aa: CASSELETQYF
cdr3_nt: TGTGCCAGTAGTGAACTAGAGACCCAGTACTTC

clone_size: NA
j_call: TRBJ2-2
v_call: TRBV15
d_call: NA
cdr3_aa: CATSRDIGRALFTGELFF
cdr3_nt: TGTGCCACCAGCAGAGATATAGGCAGGGCCCTTTTCACCGGGGAGCTGTTTTTT

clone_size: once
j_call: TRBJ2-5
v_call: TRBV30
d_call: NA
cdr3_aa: CAWSVSVQETQYF
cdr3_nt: TGTGCCTGGAGTGTAAGCGTCCAAGAGACCCAGTACTTC

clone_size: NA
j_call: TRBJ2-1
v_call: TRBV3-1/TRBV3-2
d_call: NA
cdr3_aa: CASSQEWQGRNNEQFF
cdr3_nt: TGTGCCAGCAGCCAAGAATGGCAGGGTAGGAACAATGAGCAGTTCTTC

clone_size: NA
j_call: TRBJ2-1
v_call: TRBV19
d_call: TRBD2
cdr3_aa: CASSIRGGLAGKNEQFF
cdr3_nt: TGTGCCAGTAGTATCAGAGGGGGGCTAGCGGGGAAGAATGAGCAGTTCTTC

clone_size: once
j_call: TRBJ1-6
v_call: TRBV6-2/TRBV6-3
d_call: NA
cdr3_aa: CASSYQLSVNSPLHF
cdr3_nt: TGTGCCAGCAGTTACCAACTGAGCGTTAATTCACCCCTCCACTTT

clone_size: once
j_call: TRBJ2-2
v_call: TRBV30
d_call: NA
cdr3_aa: CACTGRVNTGELFF
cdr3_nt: TGTGCCTGTACAGGGAGAGTGAACACCGGGGAGCTGTTTTTT

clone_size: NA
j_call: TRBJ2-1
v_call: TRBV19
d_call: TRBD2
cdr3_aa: CATQSSGSSYNEQFF
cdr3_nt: TGTGCCACCCAATCCAGCGGGAGTTCCTACAATGAGCAGTTCTTC

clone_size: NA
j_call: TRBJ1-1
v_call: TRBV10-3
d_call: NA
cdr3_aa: CAISEGGEAFF
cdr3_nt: TGTGCCATCAGTGAAGGAGGGGAAGCTTTCTTT

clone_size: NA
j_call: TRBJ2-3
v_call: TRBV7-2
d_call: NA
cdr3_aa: CASSLHPRGLSTDTQYF
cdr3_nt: TGTGCCAGCAGCTTACACCCGCGCGGCCTTAGCACAGATACGCAGTATTTT

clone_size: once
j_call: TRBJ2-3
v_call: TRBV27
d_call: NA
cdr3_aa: CASSSDRRVATDTQYF
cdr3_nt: TGTGCCAGCAGTTCCGACCGGCGGGTCGCCACAGATACGCAGTATTTT

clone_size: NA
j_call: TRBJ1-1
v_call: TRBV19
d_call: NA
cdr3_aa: CASSLTAEAFF
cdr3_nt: TGTGCCAGTAGCCTGACAGCTGAAGCTTTCTTT

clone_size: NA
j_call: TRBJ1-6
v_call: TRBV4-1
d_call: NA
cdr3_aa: CASSRTNNDSPLHF
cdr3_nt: TGCGCCAGCAGCCGAACTAATAATGATTCACCCCTCCACTTT

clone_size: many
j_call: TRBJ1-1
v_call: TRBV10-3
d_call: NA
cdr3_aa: CAISESMNTEAFF
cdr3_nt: TGTGCCATCAGTGAGAGCATGAACACTGAAGCTTTCTTT

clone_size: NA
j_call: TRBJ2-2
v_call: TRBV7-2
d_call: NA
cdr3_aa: CASSLAYSTGTGELFF
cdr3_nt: TGTGCCAGCAGCTTAGCGTACTCGACGGGTACCGGGGAGCTGTTTTTT

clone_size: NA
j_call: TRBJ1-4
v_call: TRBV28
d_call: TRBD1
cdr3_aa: CASSLGQGATNEKLFF
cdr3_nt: TGTGCCAGCAGCCTGGGACAGGGGGCAACTAATGAAAAACTGTTTTTT

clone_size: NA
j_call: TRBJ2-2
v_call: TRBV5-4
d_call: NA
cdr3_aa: CASSTGGLPLAGELFF
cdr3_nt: TGTGCCAGCAGTACCGGTGGGCTCCCGCTCGCCGGGGAGCTGTTTTTT

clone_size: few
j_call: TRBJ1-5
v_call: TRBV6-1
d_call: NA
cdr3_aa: CASSDRGGNQPQHF
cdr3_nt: TGTGCCAGCAGTGACAGGGGCGGCAATCAGCCCCAGCATTTT

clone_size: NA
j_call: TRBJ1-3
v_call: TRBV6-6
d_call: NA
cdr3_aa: CASSYGGRNSGNTIYF
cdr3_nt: TGTGCCAGCAGTTACGGAGGGAGGAACTCTGGAAACACCATATATTTT

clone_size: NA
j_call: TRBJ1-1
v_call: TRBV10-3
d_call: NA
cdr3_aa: CAISAGRGGTEAFF
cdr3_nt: TGTGCCATCAGTGCCGGGAGGGGGGGAACTGAAGCTTTCTTT

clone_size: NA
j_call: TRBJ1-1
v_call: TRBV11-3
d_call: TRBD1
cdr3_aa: CASSSGQANTEAFF
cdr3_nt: TGTGCCAGCAGCTCCGGACAGGCTAACACTGAAGCTTTCTTT

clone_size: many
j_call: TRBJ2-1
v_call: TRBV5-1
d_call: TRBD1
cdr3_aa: CASSLRDSSYNEQFF
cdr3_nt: TGCGCCAGCAGCTTAAGGGACAGCTCCTACAATGAGCAGTTCTTC

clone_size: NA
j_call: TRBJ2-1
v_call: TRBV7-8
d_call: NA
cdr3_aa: CASSSRESSYNEQFF
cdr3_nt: TGTGCCAGCAGCTCCCGGGAAAGCTCCTACAATGAGCAGTTCTTC

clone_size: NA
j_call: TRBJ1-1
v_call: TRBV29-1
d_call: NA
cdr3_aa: CSVLRQDQAFF
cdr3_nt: TGCAGCGTCCTTAGACAGGATCAAGCTTTCTTT

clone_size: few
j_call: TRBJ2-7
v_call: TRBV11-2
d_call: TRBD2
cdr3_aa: CASSPSGSLGEQYF
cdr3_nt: TGTGCCAGCAGCCCCAGCGGGAGTCTAGGCGAGCAGTACTTC

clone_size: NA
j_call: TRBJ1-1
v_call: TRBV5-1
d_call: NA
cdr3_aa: CASSRSTRDTEAFF
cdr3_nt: TGCGCCAGCAGCCGTTCCACCAGGGACACTGAAGCTTTCTTT

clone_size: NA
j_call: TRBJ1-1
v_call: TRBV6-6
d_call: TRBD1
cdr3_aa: CASSYLGQGATEAFF
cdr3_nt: TGTGCCAGCAGTTACTTGGGCCAGGGGGCGACTGAAGCTTTCTTT

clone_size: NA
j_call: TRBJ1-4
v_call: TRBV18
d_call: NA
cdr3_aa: CASSPLATNEKLFF
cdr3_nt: TGTGCCAGCTCACCGTTAGCAACTAATGAAAAACTGTTTTTT

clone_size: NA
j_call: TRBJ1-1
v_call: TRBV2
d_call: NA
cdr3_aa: CASSEGALNTEAFF
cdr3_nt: TGTGCCAGCAGTGAGGGCGCATTGAACACTGAAGCTTTCTTT

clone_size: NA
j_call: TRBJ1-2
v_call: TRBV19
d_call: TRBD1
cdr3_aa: CASMRRQGGGYTF
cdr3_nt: TGTGCCAGTATGAGAAGACAGGGCGGAGGCTACACCTTC

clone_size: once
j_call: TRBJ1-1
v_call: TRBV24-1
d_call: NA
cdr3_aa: CATSDSGGANTEAFF
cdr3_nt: TGTGCCACCAGTGATTCCGGGGGGGCTAATACTGAAGCTTTCTTT

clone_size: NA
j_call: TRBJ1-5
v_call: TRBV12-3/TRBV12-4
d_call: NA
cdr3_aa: CASSLLHRPQHF
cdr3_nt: TGTGCCAGCAGCCTGCTACACAGGCCCCAGCATTTT

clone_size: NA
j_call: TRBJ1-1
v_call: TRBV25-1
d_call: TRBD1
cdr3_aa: CASSDPRQGNTEAFF
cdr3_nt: TGTGCCAGCAGTGATCCAAGACAGGGGAACACTGAAGCTTTCTTT

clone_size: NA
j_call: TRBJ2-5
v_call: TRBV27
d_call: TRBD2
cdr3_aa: CASRISGWRGQETQYF
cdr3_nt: TGTGCCAGCAGGATTAGCGGGTGGCGTGGGCAAGAGACCCAGTACTTC

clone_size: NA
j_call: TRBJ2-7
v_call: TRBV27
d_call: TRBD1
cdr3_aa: CATQRRDRGPHEQYF
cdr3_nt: TGTGCCACCCAACGGCGGGACAGGGGCCCCCACGAGCAGTACTTC

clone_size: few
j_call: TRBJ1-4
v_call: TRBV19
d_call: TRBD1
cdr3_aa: CASSRRQGNEKLFF
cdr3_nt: TGTGCCAGTAGTAGGAGACAGGGGAATGAAAAACTGTTTTTT

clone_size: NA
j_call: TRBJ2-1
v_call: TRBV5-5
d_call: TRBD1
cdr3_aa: CASRPGQGAYNEQFF
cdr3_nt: TGTGCCAGCAGGCCCGGACAGGGGGCCTACAATGAGCAGTTCTTC

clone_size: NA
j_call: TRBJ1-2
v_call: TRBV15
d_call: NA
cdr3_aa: CATSRDARDYGYTF
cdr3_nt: TGTGCCACCAGCAGAGACGCCAGGGACTATGGCTACACCTTC

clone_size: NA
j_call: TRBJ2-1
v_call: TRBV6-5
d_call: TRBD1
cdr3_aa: CASSLDRASYNEQFF
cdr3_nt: TGTGCCAGCAGTCTCGACAGGGCCTCCTACAATGAGCAGTTCTTC

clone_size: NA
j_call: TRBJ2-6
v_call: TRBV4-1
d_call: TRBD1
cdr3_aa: CASSHASGQAGSISGANVLTF
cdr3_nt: TGCGCCAGCAGCCACGCCTCTGGACAGGCGGGTTCCATCTCTGGGGCCAACGTCCTGACTTTC

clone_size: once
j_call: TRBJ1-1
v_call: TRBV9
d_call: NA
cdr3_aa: CASSVDPGRDTEAFF
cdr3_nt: TGTGCCAGCAGCGTAGACCCAGGGAGGGACACTGAAGCTTTCTTT

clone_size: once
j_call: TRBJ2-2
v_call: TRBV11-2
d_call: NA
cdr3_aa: CASSPPGNTGELFF
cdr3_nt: TGTGCCAGCAGCCCCCCCGGGAACACCGGGGAGCTGTTTTTT